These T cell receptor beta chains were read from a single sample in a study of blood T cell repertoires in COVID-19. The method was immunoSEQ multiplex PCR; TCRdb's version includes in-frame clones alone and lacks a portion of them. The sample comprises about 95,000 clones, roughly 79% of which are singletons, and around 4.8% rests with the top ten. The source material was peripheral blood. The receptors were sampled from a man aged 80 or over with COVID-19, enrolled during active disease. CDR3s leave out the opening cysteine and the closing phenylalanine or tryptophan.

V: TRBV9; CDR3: ASSVGQENIQY
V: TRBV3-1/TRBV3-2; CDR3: ASSRGVSSGNTIY
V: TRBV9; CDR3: ASSVESSGGRGAQY
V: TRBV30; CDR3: AWTRESGTEQF
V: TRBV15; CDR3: ATSRSGTGQETQY
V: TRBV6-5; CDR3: ASSYAGGGYT
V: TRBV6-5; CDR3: ASPRPTVNTEAF
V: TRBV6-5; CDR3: ASSHRGLNYGYT
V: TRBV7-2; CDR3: ASSLVGTANTGELF
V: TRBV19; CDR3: ASTMTGGLFETQY
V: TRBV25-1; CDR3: ASGQGNTEAF
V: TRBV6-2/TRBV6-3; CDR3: ASSYEPGGSPLH
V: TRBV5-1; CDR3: ASSLTKETQY
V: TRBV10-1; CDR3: ASSEGTGAFVGFLF
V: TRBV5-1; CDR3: ASSSGQGNTIY
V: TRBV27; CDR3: ASSLSKSGQETQY
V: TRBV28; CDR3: ASSFRQVGGYT
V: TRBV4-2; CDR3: ASSRSGGRADTQY
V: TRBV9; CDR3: ASSVLTGTGIDEQF
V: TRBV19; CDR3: ASSPGQGLLYEQY
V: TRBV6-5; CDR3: ASSYRREAAQY
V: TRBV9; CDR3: ASSVGQGNVYEQY
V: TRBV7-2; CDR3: ASSLAVGVSYEQY
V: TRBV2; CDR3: ATAALAGEVGEQF
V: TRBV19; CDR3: ASSSFAGVSTGELF
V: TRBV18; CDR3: ASSQRDLAGGNTGELF
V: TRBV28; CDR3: ASTYGDQPQH
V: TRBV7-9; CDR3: ASSAQGSSGNQPQH
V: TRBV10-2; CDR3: ASSEQGLYGYT
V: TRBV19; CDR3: ASNSMTGNLAKNIQY
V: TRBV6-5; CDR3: ASSQTGYEQY
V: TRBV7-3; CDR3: ASSLTGGYNEQF
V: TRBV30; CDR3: AWSDNRQADTEAF
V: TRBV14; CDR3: ASSQDRAHEQY
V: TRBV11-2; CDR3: ASSSGTGEPNEKLF
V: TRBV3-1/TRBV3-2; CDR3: ASSQDFGVGYGYT
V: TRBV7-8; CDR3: ASSGPGQGAGGYT
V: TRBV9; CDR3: ASSVDGNPYEQY
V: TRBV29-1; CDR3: SVVGLAGTDTQY
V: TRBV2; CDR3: ASSGEGFYGYT
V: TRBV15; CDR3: ATSTGGYEQY
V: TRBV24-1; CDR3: ATSARNNEQF
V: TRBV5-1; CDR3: ASSPVQGIQETQY
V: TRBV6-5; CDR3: ASSPDIRGYT
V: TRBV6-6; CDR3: ASSPQSTGVLGSNQPQH
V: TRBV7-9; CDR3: ASSDPGDSPLH
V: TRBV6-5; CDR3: ASSLAGGTGELF
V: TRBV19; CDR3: ASSIAGASGELF
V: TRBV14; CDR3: ASSRISGVNTGELF
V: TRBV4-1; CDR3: ASSSGTSGYEQY
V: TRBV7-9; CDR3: ASSLVLQGKPQH
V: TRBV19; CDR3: ASSTLRTSGNYEQY
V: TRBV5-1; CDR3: ASSLEQGYGYT
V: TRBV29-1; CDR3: SVVFSGDGQY
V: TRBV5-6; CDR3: ASSSQGAWTEAF
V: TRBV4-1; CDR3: ASSQDGDSGQGAGYT
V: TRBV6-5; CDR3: ASTQGQGVTGYT
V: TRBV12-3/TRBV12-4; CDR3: ASSLVTRAGYT
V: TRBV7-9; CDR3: ASSLGTTSYEQY